This TCR beta chain was sequenced in a study of blood T cell repertoires in COVID-19. Study-wide background: Both acute and convalescent COVID-19 samples were obtained from the United States, Italy and Spain. T cells, B-cell-depleted T cells, or PBMCs supplied cDNA or gDNA.

Original processing methods: From reference gene primer amplification, estimates of nucleated cell counts were derived. Clones were read by immunoSEQ multiplex PCR, and TCRdb kept only the in-frame ones, dropping some. V, J and clone size reflect that table, while D and trimming were determined from the DNA. The profile shows 330,000 or so clones, over 80% of them singletons. The CDR3 runs 17 residues. The V gene end was trimmed by 7 bases and the J gene end by 5 bases; junction bases not matched to a gene: 17. Per the germline V gene, CDR1 is SGHTA and CDR2 is FQGNSA. Seattle patients were enrolled during active infection and followed longitudinally.

This chain uses TRBV7-2 with TRBJ1-2; 9 nucleotides line up with TRBD1. Material: peripheral blood. This TCR was recovered from a man aged 30 to 39 with COVID-19, enrolled during active disease. CDR3 region: CASIQSKDRGLRYGYTF. The CDR3 bases are TGTGCCAGCATCCAAAGCAAGGACAGGGGTTTACGGTATGGCTACACCTTC.